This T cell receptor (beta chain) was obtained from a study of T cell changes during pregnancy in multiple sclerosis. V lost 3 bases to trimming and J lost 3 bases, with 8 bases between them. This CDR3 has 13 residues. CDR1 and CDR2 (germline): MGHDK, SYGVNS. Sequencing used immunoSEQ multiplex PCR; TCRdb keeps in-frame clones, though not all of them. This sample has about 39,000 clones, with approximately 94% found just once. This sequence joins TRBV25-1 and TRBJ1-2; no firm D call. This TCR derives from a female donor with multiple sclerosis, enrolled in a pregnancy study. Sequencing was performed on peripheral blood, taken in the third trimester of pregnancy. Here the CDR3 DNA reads TGTGCCAGCAGTGAGGTTCGAGACTATGGCTACACCTTC. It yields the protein CASSEVRDYGYTF.